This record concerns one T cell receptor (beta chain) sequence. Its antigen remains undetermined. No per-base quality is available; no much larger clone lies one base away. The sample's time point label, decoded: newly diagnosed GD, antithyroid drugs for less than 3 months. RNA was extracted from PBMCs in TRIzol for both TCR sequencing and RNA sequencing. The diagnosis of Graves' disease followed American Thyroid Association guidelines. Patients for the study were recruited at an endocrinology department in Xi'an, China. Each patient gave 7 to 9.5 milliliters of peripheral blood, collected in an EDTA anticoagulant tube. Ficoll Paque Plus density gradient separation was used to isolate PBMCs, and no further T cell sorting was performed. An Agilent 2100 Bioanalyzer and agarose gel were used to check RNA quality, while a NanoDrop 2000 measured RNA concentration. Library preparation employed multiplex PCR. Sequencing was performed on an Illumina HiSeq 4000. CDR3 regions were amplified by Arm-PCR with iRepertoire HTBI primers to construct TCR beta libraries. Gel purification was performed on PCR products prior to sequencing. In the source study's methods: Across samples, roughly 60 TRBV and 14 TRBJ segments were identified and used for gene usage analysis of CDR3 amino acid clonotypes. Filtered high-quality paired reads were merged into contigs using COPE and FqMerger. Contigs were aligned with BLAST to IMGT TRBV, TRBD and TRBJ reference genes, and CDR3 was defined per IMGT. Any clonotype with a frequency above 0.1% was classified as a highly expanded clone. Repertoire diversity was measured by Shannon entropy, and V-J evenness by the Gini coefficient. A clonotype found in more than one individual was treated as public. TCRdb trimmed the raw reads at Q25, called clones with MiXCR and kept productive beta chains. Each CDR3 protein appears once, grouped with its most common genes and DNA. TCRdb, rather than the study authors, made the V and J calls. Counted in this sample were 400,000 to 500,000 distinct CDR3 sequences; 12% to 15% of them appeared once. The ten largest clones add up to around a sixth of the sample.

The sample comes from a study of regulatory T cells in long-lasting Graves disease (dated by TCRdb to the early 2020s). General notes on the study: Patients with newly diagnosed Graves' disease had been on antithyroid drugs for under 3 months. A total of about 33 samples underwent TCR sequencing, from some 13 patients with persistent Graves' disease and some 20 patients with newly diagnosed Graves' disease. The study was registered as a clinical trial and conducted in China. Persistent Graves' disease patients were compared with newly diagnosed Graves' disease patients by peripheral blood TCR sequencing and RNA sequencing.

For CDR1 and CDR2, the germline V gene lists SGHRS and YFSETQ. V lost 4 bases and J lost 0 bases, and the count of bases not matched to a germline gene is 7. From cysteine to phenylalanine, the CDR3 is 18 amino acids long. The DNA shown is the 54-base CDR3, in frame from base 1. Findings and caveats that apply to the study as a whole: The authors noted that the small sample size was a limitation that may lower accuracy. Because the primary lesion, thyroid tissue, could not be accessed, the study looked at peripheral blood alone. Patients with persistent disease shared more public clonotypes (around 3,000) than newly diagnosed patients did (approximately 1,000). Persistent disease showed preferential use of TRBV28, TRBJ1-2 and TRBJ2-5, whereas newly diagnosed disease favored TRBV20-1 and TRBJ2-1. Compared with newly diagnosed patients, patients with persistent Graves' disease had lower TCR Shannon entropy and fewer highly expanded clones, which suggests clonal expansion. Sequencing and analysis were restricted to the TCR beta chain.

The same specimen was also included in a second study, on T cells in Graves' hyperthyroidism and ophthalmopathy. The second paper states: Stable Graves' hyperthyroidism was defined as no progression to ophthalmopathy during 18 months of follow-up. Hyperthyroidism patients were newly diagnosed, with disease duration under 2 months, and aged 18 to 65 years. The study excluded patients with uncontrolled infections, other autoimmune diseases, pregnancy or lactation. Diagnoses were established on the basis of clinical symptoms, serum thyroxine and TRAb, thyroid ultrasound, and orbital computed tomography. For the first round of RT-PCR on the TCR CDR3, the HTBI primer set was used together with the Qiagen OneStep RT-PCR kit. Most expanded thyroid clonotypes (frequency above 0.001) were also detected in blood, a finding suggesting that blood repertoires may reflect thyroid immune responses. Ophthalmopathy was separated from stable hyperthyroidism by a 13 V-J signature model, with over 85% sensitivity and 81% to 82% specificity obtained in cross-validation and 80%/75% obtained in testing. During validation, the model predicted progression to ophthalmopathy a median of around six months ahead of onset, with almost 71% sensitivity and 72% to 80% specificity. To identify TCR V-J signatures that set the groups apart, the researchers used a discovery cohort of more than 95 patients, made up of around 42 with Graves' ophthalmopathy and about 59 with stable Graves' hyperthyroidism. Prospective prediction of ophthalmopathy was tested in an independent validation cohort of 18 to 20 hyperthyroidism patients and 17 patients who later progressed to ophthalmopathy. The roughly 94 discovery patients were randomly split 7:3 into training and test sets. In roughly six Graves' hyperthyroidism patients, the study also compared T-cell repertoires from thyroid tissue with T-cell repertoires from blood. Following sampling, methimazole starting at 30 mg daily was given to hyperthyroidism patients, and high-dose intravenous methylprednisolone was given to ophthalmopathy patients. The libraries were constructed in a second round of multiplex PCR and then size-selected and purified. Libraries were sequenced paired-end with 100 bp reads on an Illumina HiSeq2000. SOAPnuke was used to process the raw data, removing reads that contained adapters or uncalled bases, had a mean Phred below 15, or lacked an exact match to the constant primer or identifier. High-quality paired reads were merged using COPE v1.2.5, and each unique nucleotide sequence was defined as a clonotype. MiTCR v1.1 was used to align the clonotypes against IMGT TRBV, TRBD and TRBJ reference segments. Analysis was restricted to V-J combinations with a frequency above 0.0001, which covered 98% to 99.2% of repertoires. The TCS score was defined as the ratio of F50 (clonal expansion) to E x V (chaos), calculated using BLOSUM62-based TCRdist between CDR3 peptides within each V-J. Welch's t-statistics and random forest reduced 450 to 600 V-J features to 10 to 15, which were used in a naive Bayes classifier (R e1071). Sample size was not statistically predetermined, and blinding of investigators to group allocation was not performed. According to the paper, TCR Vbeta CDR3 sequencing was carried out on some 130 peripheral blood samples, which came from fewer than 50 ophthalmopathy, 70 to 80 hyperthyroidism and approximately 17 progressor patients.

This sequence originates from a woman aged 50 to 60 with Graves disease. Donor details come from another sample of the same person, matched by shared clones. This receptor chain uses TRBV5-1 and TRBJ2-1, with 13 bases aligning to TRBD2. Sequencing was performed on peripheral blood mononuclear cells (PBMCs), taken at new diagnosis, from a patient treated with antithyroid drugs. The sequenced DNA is TGCGCCAGCAGCCCTGGACTAGCGGGAGCGTTCTCCTACAATGAGCAGTTCTTC. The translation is CASSPGLAGAFSYNEQFF.